This T cell receptor (beta chain) was profiled in a study of human T cells and chemical hapten exposure. Points from the study as a whole: All donors were alopecia patients, so their immunity may differ from that of healthy people.

With 5 bases clipped from V and 4 bases from J, the junction kept 3 bases outside the gene matches. The length of the CDR3 is 14 residues. Germline V CDR1 and CDR2: LNHNV, YYDKDF (reference sequence). Of note for this clonotype: Its antigen is as yet unknown.

TCRdb recomputed calls from the RACE reads with MiXCR, one row per CDR3 protein. There are more than 150,000 distinct CDR3 sequences in the sample; nearly 30% occur only once, and approximately 3% lies in the top ten. Time point indicated: pre-sensitization, week 0. Treatment defined: therapeutic diphenylcyclopropenone sensitization with weekly scalp DPC. The J gene is TRBJ1-2, the V gene TRBV15; 11 bases line up with TRBD1. The specimen comprised whole blood, sampled in connection with sensitization to the hapten diphenylcyclopropenone (DPC). The receptor was isolated from a woman in her 30s with alopecia areata. Some clones in this sample may be carry-over from other donors' samples. The CDR3 here is CATSRDRGSYGYTF. CDR3 bases: TGTGCCACCAGCCGGGACAGGGGGTCCTATGGCTACACCTTC.